This paragraph reports one TCR beta chain. These data are taken from a study of cytomegalovirus exposure and HLA in healthy donors. CDR1 and CDR2 (germline): SGHRS, YFSETQ. There are 13 residues in the CDR3. The junction had 4 bases not matched to a gene; V was cut back by 0 bases and J by 8 bases. It was with 60 Vbeta and 13 Jbeta primers that the PCR ran. Profiling relied on immunoSEQ multiplex PCR, and the TCRdb table lists in-frame clones only, not all of them. The sample lists roughly 99,000 clones; approximately 79% were seen once. Sequenced sample: PBMCs. This sequence originates from a woman aged 40 to 50 in good health and CMV-seropositive. The chain employs TRBV5-1 and TRBJ1-1; 7 positions agree with TRBD1. CDR3 amino acids: CASSLEGGAEAFF. CDR3 coding DNA: TGCGCCAGCAGCTTGGAAGGGGGCGCCGAAGCTTTCTTT.